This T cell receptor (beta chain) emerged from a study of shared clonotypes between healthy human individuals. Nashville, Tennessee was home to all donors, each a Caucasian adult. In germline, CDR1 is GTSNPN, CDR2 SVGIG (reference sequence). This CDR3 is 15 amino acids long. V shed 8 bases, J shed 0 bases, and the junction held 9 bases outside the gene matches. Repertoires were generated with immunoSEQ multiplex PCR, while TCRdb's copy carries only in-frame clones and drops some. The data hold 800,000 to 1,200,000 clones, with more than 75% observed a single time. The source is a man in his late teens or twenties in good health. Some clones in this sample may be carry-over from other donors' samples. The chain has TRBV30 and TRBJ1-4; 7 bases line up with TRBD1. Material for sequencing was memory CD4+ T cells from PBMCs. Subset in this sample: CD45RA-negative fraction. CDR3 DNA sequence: TGTGCCGGAATCAGGGGGTCGGCAACTAATGAAAAACTGTTTTTT. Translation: CAGIRGSATNEKLFF.